These 3 T cell receptor beta chains were all obtained from the same sample, sequenced in a study of T cell responses to AZD1222 COVID-19 vaccine. Measured with immunoSEQ multiplex PCR; TCRdb has only the in-frame clones, and not every one. The table records approximately 100,000 clones, about 92% of them present only once. The sequencing used peripheral blood, collected on day 0 of AZD1222 vaccination. The receptors stem from an adult in good health.

The chain combines TRBV5-1 with TRBJ2-2; D unclear. V was clipped by 3 bases and J by 3 bases, with 3 bases between them. CDR3 length: 12 residues. Germline V gene lookup returns CDR1 SGHRS and CDR2 YFSETQ. CDR3 loop: CASSSHTGELFF. As DNA, the CDR3 is TGCGCCAGCAGCTCCCACACCGGGGAGCTGTTTTTT.

The chain recombines TRBV28 with TRBJ1-3; 9 bases agree with TRBD1. V lost 5 bases, J lost 8 bases, and 10 bases stayed unmatched. The CDR3 sequence is 15 residues long. CDR1 and CDR2 from the germline V gene are MDHEN and SYDVKM. The CDR3 spells CASSPTGQGTYTIYF. As DNA, the CDR3 is TGTGCCAGCAGTCCTACGGGACAGGGAACATACACCATATATTTT.

V is TRBV7-2 and J is TRBJ1-1; a possible D gene is TRBD1 (6 bases). The length of the CDR3 is 14 residues. From germline, CDR1 is SGHTA and CDR2 FQGNSA. Trimming took 3 bases from V and 8 from J, leaving 16 bases between them. The CDR3: CASSLGGREGEAFF. CDR3 DNA sequence: TGTGCCAGCAGCTTGGGGGGCAGAGAGGGAGAAGCTTTCTTT.